A selection of T cell receptor beta chains follows, all from one sample in a study of blood T cell repertoires in COVID-19. Sequenced by immunoSEQ multiplex PCR; TCRdb stores in-frame clones only, minus some. The sample has roughly 280,000 clones, more than 85% seen once. The sequencing input was PBMCs or T cells enriched from blood (not recorded which). The receptors shown here come from a man in his forties who had been exposed to COVID-19. Both conserved end residues are part of each CDR3. The D gene is left open where the match is weak. The size entry is marked missing in some rows and otherwise reads once, few, many or a size class.

clone_size	j_call	v_call	d_call	cdr3_nt	cdr3_aa
.	TRBJ1-1	TRBV28	.	TGTGCCAGCAGTCCCAGTTGGAACACTGAAGCTTTCTTT	CASSPSWNTEAFF
few	TRBJ2-2	TRBV3-1/TRBV3-2	.	TGTGCCAGCAGCCTCCGGGAGTCCGGGGAGCTGTTTTTT	CASSLRESGELFF
.	TRBJ2-7	TRBV5-6	.	TGTGCCAGCAGCTTGTTCGAGACAGTCTCCTACGAGCAGTACTTC	CASSLFETVSYEQYF
.	TRBJ2-7	TRBV19	TRBD1	TGTGCCAGTACTCCGACAGGGGTCGTCTACGAGCAGTACTTC	CASTPTGVVYEQYF
.	TRBJ1-2	TRBV7-6	.	TGTGCCAGCAGCCCGAGAGGGATAAGAAAAGGCAGGAACTATGGCTACACCTTC	CASSPRGIRKGRNYGYTF
.	TRBJ2-7	TRBV15	.	TGTGCCACCAGCAGAAAGACAGGAGACTACGAGCAGTACTTC	CATSRKTGDYEQYF
.	TRBJ2-1	TRBV29-1	.	TGCAGCGTTGAAGATAGGCGGTGGGTAAGCTCCTACAATGAGCAGTTCTTC	CSVEDRRWVSSYNEQFF
.	TRBJ2-3	TRBV12-3/TRBV12-4	.	TGTGCCAGCAGTCCCGGTACGCAGTATTTT	CASSPGTQYF
.	TRBJ2-3	TRBV4-1	.	TGCGCCAGCAGCCAACAACAGGCGAGCACAGATACGCAGTATTTT	CASSQQQASTDTQYF
.	TRBJ1-5	TRBV10-3	.	TGTGCCATCAGTGATAGTTGGCAGCCCCAGCATTTT	CAISDSWQPQHF
.	TRBJ1-1	TRBV28	.	TGTGCCAGCAGTTTTCAGGGAGGTGAAGCTTTCTTT	CASSFQGGEAFF
.	TRBJ1-1	TRBV19	.	TGTGCCAGTAGTATAGCGGACTTCTTGACTGAAGCTTTCTTT	CASSIADFLTEAFF
.	TRBJ2-7	TRBV10-3	TRBD1	TGTGCCATCAGTACTGGGACAGCCTACGAGCAGTACTTC	CAISTGTAYEQYF
.	TRBJ2-3	TRBV3-1/TRBV3-2	.	TGTGCCAGCAGCCAAGACCCTTTGAGGCTAACCGGAACAGATACGCAGTATTTT	CASSQDPLRLTGTDTQYF
few	TRBJ2-2	TRBV6-2/TRBV6-3	TRBD2	TGTGCCAGCAGTTATTTAGCGGGAGGGACCGGGGAGCTGTTTTTT	CASSYLAGGTGELFF
.	TRBJ2-1	TRBV24-1	TRBD1	TGTGCCACCAGTGATTTTCGACAGGGGCGAAATGAGCAGTTCTTC	CATSDFRQGRNEQFF
.	TRBJ1-2	TRBV29-1	.	TGCAGCGTTCCTGACAGAGACCCTTGGGGCTACACCTTC	CSVPDRDPWGYTF
.	TRBJ2-2	TRBV23-1	TRBD2	TGCGCCAGCAGTCTTAGACAGCGTCGGACTAGCGCGAGTTACACCGGGGAGCTGTTTTTT	CASSLRQRRTSASYTGELFF
.	TRBJ2-1	TRBV5-4	TRBD2	TGTGCCAGCAGCAACGACAGAGGCGGGGGGGTTTTCGATGAGCAGTTCTTC	CASSNDRGGGVFDEQFF
.	TRBJ2-2	TRBV5-6	TRBD2	TGTGCCAGCAGCTCATGGGGACTAGCGGGAAACACCGGGGAGCTGTTTTTT	CASSSWGLAGNTGELFF
.	TRBJ2-5	TRBV2	.	TGTGCCAGCAGCGGGGACAAACAAGAGACCCAGTACTTC	CASSGDKQETQYF
.	TRBJ2-3	TRBV5-1	TRBD2	TGCGCCAGCAGCTTAGCGGGATTAATAGGGACAGATACGCAGTATTTT	CASSLAGLIGTDTQYF
.	TRBJ1-1	TRBV27	.	TGTGCCAGCAGTTTATCGGCATTGAACACTGAAGCTTTCTTT	CASSLSALNTEAFF
.	TRBJ1-1	TRBV7-9	.	TGTGCCAGCAGCTCGTGGGACACTCAGAACACTGAAGCTTTCTTT	CASSSWDTQNTEAFF
.	TRBJ1-1	TRBV24-1	TRBD1	TGTGCCACCAGTGTAGGGACAGGGACTGAAGCTTTCTTT	CATSVGTGTEAFF
.	TRBJ2-1	TRBV28	.	TGTGCCAGCAGTTTATTTTCAGGGTCCTACAATGAGCAGTTCTTC	CASSLFSGSYNEQFF
.	TRBJ2-1	TRBV5-1	.	TGCGCCAGCAGCTCGCCACATATCTTAGAGAGGGGGGGGCAGTTCTTC	CASSSPHILERGGQFF
once	TRBJ2-7	TRBV29-1	TRBD1	TGCAGCGCCCGGGACAGGATATCCTACGAGCAGTACTTC	CSARDRISYEQYF
.	TRBJ2-1	TRBV5-4	TRBD2	TGTGCCAGCAGCTCTGTAGGGACTAGCTCCGGTGAGCAGTTCTTC	CASSSVGTSSGEQFF
few	TRBJ2-7	TRBV5-1	TRBD2	TGCGCCAGCAGCGCCGGGACTAGCGGGGGTTGGACCTACGAGCAGTACTTC	CASSAGTSGGWTYEQYF
.	TRBJ2-1	TRBV6-5	TRBD2	TGTGCCAGCAGTTACGGCGGGAGTGGTATGAATGAGCAGTTCTTC	CASSYGGSGMNEQFF
.	TRBJ1-1	TRBV4-2	.	TGTGCCAGCAGCCAAGTCGGGGAACAGGGAACTTTCTTT	CASSQVGEQGTFF
.	TRBJ2-7	TRBV4-1	.	TGCGCCAGCAGCCAAGTCCTAGGCCCCTACGAGCAGTACTTC	CASSQVLGPYEQYF
.	TRBJ2-5	TRBV18	.	TGTGCCAGCTCCCTGAGGGAGACCCAGTACTTC	CASSLRETQYF
.	TRBJ1-2	TRBV4-3	.	TGCGCCAGCAGCCAAGAGGAGGCAGGGGTTATGGAAGGCTACACCTTC	CASSQEEAGVMEGYTF
.	TRBJ2-7	TRBV2	.	TGTGCCTCCAAGGGACGGGGGTACGAGCAGTACTTC	CASKGRGYEQYF
.	TRBJ2-7	TRBV11-2	TRBD1	TGTGCCAGCAGCTTCACGACAGGGTCCGACGAGCAGTACTTC	CASSFTTGSDEQYF
.	TRBJ2-1	TRBV15	.	TGTGCCACCAGCAGAGATCGTGGGACAAATTTCGACAATGAGCAGTTCTTC	CATSRDRGTNFDNEQFF
.	TRBJ2-7	TRBV15	TRBD2	TGTGCCACCAGCGAGACGGGGGGTTACGAGCAGTACTTC	CATSETGGYEQYF
.	TRBJ2-4	TRBV28	.	TGTGCCAGCAGTTCCCCTCGGGGGAAACAGTACTTC	CASSSPRGKQYF
.	TRBJ1-1	TRBV7-2	.	TGTGCCAGCAGCAGGATGAACAGGGCGAACACTGAAGCTTTCTTT	CASSRMNRANTEAFF
.	TRBJ1-1	TRBV6-1	.	TGTGCCAGCAGTGACCCCGGACGGGGCACTGAAGCTTTCTTT	CASSDPGRGTEAFF
.	TRBJ1-5	TRBV28	.	TGTGCCAGCAGTTTTTTACAAGTTAGCAATCAGCCCCAGCATTTT	CASSFLQVSNQPQHF
.	TRBJ1-1	TRBV28	.	TGTGCCAGCGTCCTGGAGGGTGCGGCTGAAGCTTTCTTT	CASVLEGAAEAFF
.	TRBJ2-7	TRBV6-2/TRBV6-3	.	TGTGCCAGCAGTTATCCCGGGAGCTCCTACGAGCAGTACTTC	CASSYPGSSYEQYF